This paragraph reports one TCR beta chain. This specimen comes from a study of blood T cell repertoires in COVID-19. Across the study: Sources were T cells, B-cell-depleted T cells, or PBMCs; the material itself was cDNA or gDNA.

Self-reported history from a screening survey and questionnaire set each donor's cohort. TCRdb's copy holds only in-frame clones and misses some; the assay was immunoSEQ multiplex PCR. This sample yields about 180,000 clones, of which approximately 85% are seen a single time; roughly 8.6% belongs to the top ten. The V end lost 6 bases, the J end lost 0 bases, and 9 bases lay between the germline ends. Germline V gives CDR1 ENHRY, CDR2 SYGVKD. The CDR3 totals 14 residues. What was sequenced was PBMCs or T cells enriched from blood (not recorded which). The chain combines TRBV10-3 with TRBJ1-3; D not certain. The TCR comes from a woman younger than 30 who had recovered from COVID-19. The CDR3 DNA reads as TGTGCCATCAGCAGGCCACACTCTGGAAACACCATATATTTT. It encodes CAISRPHSGNTIYF.